The 27 T cell receptor beta chains presented below share a single source sample, sequenced in a study of CD8 T cells in ankylosing spondylitis. TCRdb analysed the 5' RACE reads with MiXCR anew, one entry per CDR3 protein. The sample contains about 280,000 distinct CDR3 sequences, 20% of which appear only once. Specimen: blood, either unsorted or a sorted T cell fraction (not recorded which). Receptors originate from a male donor with ankylosing spondylitis or in good health (not recorded which).

This clonotype was found a few times. Here the CDR3 reads CSALVGGVEETQYF. The CDR3 DNA reads TGCAGTGCTCTAGTCGGGGGGGTCGAAGAGACCCAGTACTTC. The genes are TRBV20-1 and TRBJ2-5; 8 bases match TRBD2. V was clipped by 5 bases and J by 3 bases; unmatched bases: 8. CDR3 length: 14 residues. The germline V gene encodes CDR1 DFQATT and CDR2 SNEGSKA (reference sequence).

This clonotype has just a few counts. The V gene is TRBV9, the J gene TRBJ2-1; no reliable D call. This CDR3 is 14 amino acids long. V lost 0 bases and J 3 bases, leaving 7 bases between the germline ends. Germline V CDR1 and CDR2: SGDLS, YYNGEE. The CDR3 sequence is CASSVELNYNEQFF. The CDR3 DNA is TGTGCCAGCAGCGTAGAACTAAACTACAATGAGCAGTTCTTC.

This chain links TRBV20-1 with TRBJ1-3; weak D call: TRBD1 (6 bases). CDR3 length: 15 residues. V lost 1 base and J lost 0, with 10 bases in between. Germline-derived CDR1 and CDR2 are DFQATT and SNEGSKA (reference sequence). DNA for the CDR3: TGCAGTGCTAGAGCGGACAGTTTCTCTGGAAACACCATATATTTT. Translating it yields CSARADSFSGNTIYF.

CDR3 in amino acids: CASSLGGYRDRGDFGMDTEAFF. In DNA form, the CDR3 reads TGTGCCAGCAGCTTAGGGGGTTACCGGGACAGGGGGGATTTTGGAATGGACACTGAAGCTTTCTTT. This chain connects TRBV11-3 to TRBJ1-1; 11 bases align to TRBD1. The CDR3 totals 22 residues. Looked up from germline, CDR1 is SGHNT and CDR2 is YENEEA. Trimming cost V 1 base and J 3 bases; bases outside gene matches: 22.

The chain couples TRBV6-1 to TRBJ2-1; D is unresolved. This CDR3 has 15 residues. The ends were cut back, 4 bases at V and 6 bases at J, with 16 bases in the middle. CDR1 and CDR2 from the germline V gene are MNHNS and SASEGT. The CDR3 DNA is TGTGCCAGCAGTGTGTGGGGTACGGGTTCCAATGAGCAGTTCTTC. Its translation: CASSVWGTGSNEQFF.

The V call is TRBV7-8, the J call TRBJ2-1, with a possible D match to TRBD2 (5 bases). Germline assignment: CDR1 SGHVS and CDR2 FQNEAQ. The CDR3 spans 15 residues. V lost 1 base, J lost 14 bases, and 21 bases lay in between. CDR3 sequence reads: CASSLVVLDLSGEFF. In DNA, the CDR3 is TGTGCCAGCAGCTTAGTGGTACTAGACCTCTCCGGAGAGTTCTTC. Full variable domain (remainder filled in from reference TRBV7-8 and TRBJ2-1): GAGVSQSPRYKVAKRGQDVALRCDPISGHVSLFWYQQALGQGPEFLTYFQNEAQLDKSGLPSDRFFAERPEGSVSTLKIQRTQQEDSAVYLCASSLVVLDLSGEFFGPGTRLTVL.

The chain links TRBV20-1 to TRBJ2-5; no clear D gene. V lost 3 bases and J lost 1, with 9 bases in between. The CDR3 sequence is 13 residues long. Germline V gene data show CDR1 as DFQATT and CDR2 as SNEGSKA (reference sequence). Here the CDR3 reads CSASNSPQETQYF. The CDR3 DNA follows: TGCAGTGCTAGTAACAGCCCCCAAGAGACCCAGTACTTC.

The V gene is TRBV11-2, the J gene TRBJ2-5; D possibly corresponds to TRBD1 (6 bases). The ends were cut back, 5 bases at V and 6 bases at J, with 16 bases in the middle. Germline CDR1 is SGHAT and CDR2 is FQNNGV. This CDR3 has 14 amino acids. The CDR3 bases are TGTGCCAGCAGCCCGCTACAGGGCGTGAAGACCCAGTACTTC. Protein product: CASSPLQGVKTQYF.

The chain combines TRBV10-2 with TRBJ2-7; D is perhaps TRBD1 (6 bases). The V end was cut by 4 bases, the J end by 7 bases, with 17 bases between. Germline V gives CDR1 WSHSY, CDR2 SAAADI. The CDR3 loop spans 14 amino acids. The DNA for the CDR3 is TGCGCCAGCAGTGTTACAGGGACGATATGGGAGCAGTACGTC. Protein sequence: CASSVTGTIWEQYV.

This clonotype has a handful of counts. The V call is TRBV15, the J call TRBJ2-5; D possibly corresponds to TRBD2 (6 bases). Germline V gene sequence: CDR1 LNHNV, CDR2 YYDKDF (reference sequence). The CDR3 has 15 residues. With 0 bases removed from V and 5 bases from J, the gap between germline ends came to 13 bases. CDR3 nucleotides: TGTGCCACCAGCAGAGATGGGGGACTCAGCGAGACCCAGTACTTC. This codes for CATSRDGGLSETQYF.

This clonotype occurred once. This may be a read error: a much more frequent sequence differs by one nucleotide. This chain uses TRBV3-1 with TRBJ2-6; TRBD2 agrees at 10 bases. The CDR3 has 18 residues. Germline CDR1 and CDR2: LGHDT and YNNKEL (reference sequence). The chain's CDR3 is CACSLLAGLLSGANVLTF. The CDR3 region has the DNA TGTGCCTGCAGTTTACTAGCGGGATTACTCTCTGGGGCCAACGTCCTGACTTTC.

V usage is TRBV5-1 and J usage is TRBJ2-3, with 9 bases fitting TRBD1. The V and J ends lost 3 bases and 4 bases, in that order; junction bases with no gene match: 6. This CDR3 has 15 amino acids. CDR1 SGHRS and CDR2 YFSETQ come from the germline V gene. The CDR3 region has the DNA TGCGCCAGCAGCTCGACAGGGGGTGGGTCAGATACGCAGTATTTT. This sequence encodes CASSSTGGGSDTQYF.

There are many counts of this clonotype. For the CDR3, the DNA is TGTGCCAGCAGTCCACCGGACAGCAATCAGCCCCAGCATTTT. It translates to CASSPPDSNQPQHF. V is TRBV12-3 or TRBV12-4 and J is TRBJ1-5; D gene unclear. The CDR3 has 14 amino acids. Trimming left V 5 bases short and J 1 base short, with 9 bases between.

The V call is TRBV3-1, the J call TRBJ2-3; D is ambiguous. V lost 0 bases, J lost 0 bases, and 13 bases lay in between. The germline V gene has CDR1 LGHDT and CDR2 YNNKEL (reference sequence). This CDR3 region has 17 residues. CDR3 residues: CASSQDGMPPSTDTQYF. In DNA, the CDR3 is TGTGCCAGCAGCCAAGATGGGATGCCACCTAGCACAGATACGCAGTATTTT.

This clonotype was counted a few times. V gene TRBV20-1 combines with J gene TRBJ2-2; no reliable D call. CDR1 and CDR2 from the germline V gene are DFQATT and SNEGSKA (reference sequence). Between the trimmed V and J ends, which lost 3 bases and 3 bases, there was a span of 11 bases. The CDR3 spans 14 residues. The DNA for the CDR3 is TGCAGTGCTAGTCTACACCTCGACACCGGGGAGCTGTTTTTT. Translating it yields CSASLHLDTGELFF.

This clonotype was counted between two and nine times. The rearrangement uses TRBV6-1 and TRBJ2-2; no definite D call. The CDR3 is made up of 13 amino acids. The germline CDR1 and CDR2 sequences are MNHNS and SASEGT. Trimming pared 7 bases from V and 3 bases from J, leaving 9 bases between. This chain's CDR3 is CASMPVYTGELFF. In DNA form, the CDR3 reads TGTGCCAGCATGCCGGTTTACACCGGGGAGCTGTTTTTT.

This clonotype has just a few counts. The chain links TRBV24-1 to TRBJ1-2; 7 nucleotides match TRBD1. This CDR3 comprises 13 residues. J was trimmed by 4 bases and V by 6 bases; bases with no gene match: 4. The germline gives CDR1 KGHDR, CDR2 SFDVKD. CDR3 DNA sequence: TGTGCCACCAGTCCAGGGGGTGGCTATGGCTACACCTTC. Amino acid sequence: CATSPGGGYGYTF.

This rearrangement joins TRBV28 to TRBJ1-2; possibly TRBD1 for D (6 bases). Germline CDR1 MDHEN, CDR2 SYDVKM. The CDR3 loop spans 13 amino acids. V was trimmed by 5 bases and J by 4 bases, leaving 11 bases between them. DNA of the CDR3: TGTGCCAGCAGTCGGGACATGAGCTATGGCTACACCTTC. Protein product: CASSRDMSYGYTF.

This clonotype was picked up a small number of times. The rearrangement links TRBV3-1 to TRBJ2-1; D may be TRBD1 (5 bases). V was pared by 3 bases and J by 5 bases, with 14 bases between. This CDR3 contains 15 residues. Germline V gene lookup returns CDR1 LGHDT and CDR2 YNNKEL (reference sequence). The CDR3 bases are TGTGCCAGCAGCCATTTATCAGGGTACGACAATGAGCAGTTCTTC. Its protein product is CASSHLSGYDNEQFF.

This clonotype was recorded a few times. The chain combines TRBV9 with TRBJ1-1, with unresolved D. V shed 0 bases and J shed 1 base, with 7 bases lying between them. The CDR3 length is 14 residues. Per the germline V gene, CDR1 is SGDLS and CDR2 is YYNGEE. The CDR3, as DNA: TGTGCCAGCAGCGTAGGAGGGCCGAACACTGAAGCTTTCTTT. Amino acids: CASSVGGPNTEAFF. The full variable domain, in which reference TRBV9 and TRBJ1-1 provide the parts outside the CDR3, is DSGVTQTPKHLITATGQRVTLRCSPRSGDLSVYWYQQSLDQGLQFLIQYYNGEERAKGNILERFSAQQFPDLHSELNLSSLELGDSALYFCASSVGGPNTEAFFGQGTRLTVV.

In its sample, this clonotype was seen a few times. The chain combines TRBV29-1 with TRBJ2-1; 8 bases line up with TRBD1. Per germline, CDR1 SQVTM and CDR2 ANQGSEA. V was clipped by 7 bases and J by 6 bases; unmatched bases: 5. The CDR3 is 12 residues long. CDR3: CSAGQGINEQFF. CDR3 bases: TGCAGCGCAGGACAGGGAATCAATGAGCAGTTCTTC.

This clonotype showed up many times. The V gene is TRBV6-1, the J gene TRBJ2-2; a possible D gene is TRBD2 (5 bases). The V and J ends lost 2 bases and 6 bases respectively, with 10 bases between them. The V gene's germline CDR1 is MNHNS and CDR2 SASEGT. CDR3 length: 14 amino acids. The CDR3 nucleotides read TGTGCCAGCAGTGAATATGAGGGCCCCGGGGAGCTGTTTTTT. Protein: CASSEYEGPGELFF.

This clonotype was counted a few times. V gene TRBV29-1 combines with J gene TRBJ2-1; no clear D gene. Trimming removed 0 bases at V and 5 bases at J, with 5 bases between. The CDR3 sequence is 12 residues long. Germline V gene data show CDR1 as SQVTM and CDR2 as ANQGSEA. CDR3 in amino acids: CSVEDVHNEQFF. Here the CDR3 DNA reads TGCAGCGTTGAAGATGTCCACAATGAGCAGTTCTTC.

The chain uses TRBV10-3 and TRBJ2-1; TRBD2 agrees at 7 bases. Germline CDR1 reads ENHRY; CDR2 reads SYGVKD. Germline trimming cut 0 bases from V and 0 bases from J; bases unmatched to any gene: 2. The CDR3 consists of 16 residues. The CDR3 region is CAISESGGGSYNEQFF. The CDR3, as DNA: TGTGCCATCAGTGAGTCCGGCGGGGGCTCCTACAATGAGCAGTTCTTC.

This clonotype is a singleton in its sample. The chain uses TRBV10-3 and TRBJ2-3; 11 bases are a match to TRBD2. The J segment lost 5 bases and the V segment lost 0 bases, leaving 4 bases of the junction unmatched. The CDR3 contains 16 residues. Germline CDR1 reads ENHRY; CDR2 reads SYGVKD. For the CDR3, the DNA is TGTGCCATCAGTGAGTCGAAACTAGCGGGGGTAGATACGCAGTATTTT. Its translation is CAISESKLAGVDTQYF.

A few counts support this clonotype. The genes are TRBV5-6 and TRBJ2-3, with TRBD1 matching 9 bases. The CDR3 covers 15 residues. Per germline, CDR1 SGHDT and CDR2 YYEEEE. With V trimmed by 5 bases and J by 4 bases, 8 bases remained unmatched. CDR3 loop: CASSTMDRGPDTQYF. For the CDR3, the DNA is TGTGCCAGCAGTACGATGGACAGGGGACCAGATACGCAGTATTTT.

The V and J genes are TRBV6-1 and TRBJ2-7; no firm D call. There are 11 residues in the CDR3. Germline CDR1 and CDR2: MNHNS and SASEGT. V was trimmed by 3 bases and J by 4 bases, leaving 4 bases between them. CDR3 DNA: TGTGCCAGCAGTGAGTTTTACGAGCAGTACGTC. Its translation is CASSEFYEQYV.